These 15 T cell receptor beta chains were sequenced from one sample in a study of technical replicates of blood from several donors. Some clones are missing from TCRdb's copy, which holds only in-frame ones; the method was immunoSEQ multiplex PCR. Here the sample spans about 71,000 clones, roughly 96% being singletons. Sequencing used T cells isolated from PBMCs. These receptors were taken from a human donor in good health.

CDR3 region: CASSATGAGGYNEQFF. For the CDR3, the DNA is TGCGCCAGCAGTGCCACAGGGGCGGGAGGCTACAATGAGCAGTTCTTC. This chain connects TRBV10-1 to TRBJ2-1; a possible D gene is TRBD2 (8 bases). CDR3 length: 16 amino acids. Germline V lookup: CDR1 WNHNN, CDR2 SYGVQD (reference sequence). Trimming took 4 bases from V and 3 from J, leaving 16 bases between them.

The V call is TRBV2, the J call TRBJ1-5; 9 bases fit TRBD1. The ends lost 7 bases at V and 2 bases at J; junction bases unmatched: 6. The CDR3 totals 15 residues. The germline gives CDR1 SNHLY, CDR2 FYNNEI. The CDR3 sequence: CASTEWTGGNQPQHF. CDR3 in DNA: TGTGCCAGCACCGAATGGACAGGGGGCAATCAGCCCCAGCATTTT.

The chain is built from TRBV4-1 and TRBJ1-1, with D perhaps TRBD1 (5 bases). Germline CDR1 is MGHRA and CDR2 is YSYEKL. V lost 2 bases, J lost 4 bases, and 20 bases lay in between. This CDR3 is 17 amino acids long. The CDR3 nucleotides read TGCGCCAGCAGCCAACCCCTCCGGACCCCCGGGGGCACTGAAGCTTTCTTT. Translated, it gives CASSQPLRTPGGTEAFF.

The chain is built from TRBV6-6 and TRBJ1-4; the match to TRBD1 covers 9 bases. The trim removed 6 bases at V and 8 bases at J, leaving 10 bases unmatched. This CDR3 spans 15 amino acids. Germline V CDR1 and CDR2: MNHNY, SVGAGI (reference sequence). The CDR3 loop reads CASRDRGRFEEKLFF. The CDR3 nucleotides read TGTGCCAGCAGGGACAGGGGACGATTTGAGGAAAAACTGTTTTTT.

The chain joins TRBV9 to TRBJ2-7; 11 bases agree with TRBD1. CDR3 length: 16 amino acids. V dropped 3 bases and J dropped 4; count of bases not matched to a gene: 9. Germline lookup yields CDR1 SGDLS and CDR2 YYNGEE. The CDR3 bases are TGTGCCAGCAGCGCCGATCGTGGACAGGGGGCTTACGAGCAGTACTTC. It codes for CASSADRGQGAYEQYF. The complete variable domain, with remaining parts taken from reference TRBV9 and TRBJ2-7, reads DSGVTQTPKHLITATGQRVTLRCSPRSGDLSVYWYQQSLDQGLQFLIQYYNGEERAKGNILERFSAQQFPDLHSELNLSSLELGDSALYFCASSADRGQGAYEQYFGPGTRLTVT.

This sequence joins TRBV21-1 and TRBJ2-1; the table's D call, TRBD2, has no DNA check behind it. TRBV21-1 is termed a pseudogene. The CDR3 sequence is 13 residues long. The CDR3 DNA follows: TGTGCCAGCACCAGAGGGAGAGTGGCAGAGCAGTTCTTC. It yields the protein CASTRGRVAEQFF.

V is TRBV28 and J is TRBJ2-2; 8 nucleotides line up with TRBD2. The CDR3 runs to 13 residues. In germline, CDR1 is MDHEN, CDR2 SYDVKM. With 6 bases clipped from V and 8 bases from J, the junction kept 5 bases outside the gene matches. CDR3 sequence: CASSLGTRGELFF. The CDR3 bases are TGTGCCAGCAGCCTGGGGACTAGAGGGGAGCTGTTTTTT.

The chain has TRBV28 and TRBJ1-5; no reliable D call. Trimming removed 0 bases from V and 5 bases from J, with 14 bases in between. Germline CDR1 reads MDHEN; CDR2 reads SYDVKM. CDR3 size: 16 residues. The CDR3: CASSLWAIRRDQPQHF. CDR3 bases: TGTGCCAGCAGTTTATGGGCCATCCGACGGGATCAGCCCCAGCATTTT.

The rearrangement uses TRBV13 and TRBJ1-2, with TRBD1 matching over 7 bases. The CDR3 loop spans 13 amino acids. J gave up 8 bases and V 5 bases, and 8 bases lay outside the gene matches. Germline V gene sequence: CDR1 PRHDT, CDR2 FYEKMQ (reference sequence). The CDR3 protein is CASSTTGEEGYTF. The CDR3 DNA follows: TGTGCCAGCAGCACAACAGGGGAGGAAGGCTACACCTTC.

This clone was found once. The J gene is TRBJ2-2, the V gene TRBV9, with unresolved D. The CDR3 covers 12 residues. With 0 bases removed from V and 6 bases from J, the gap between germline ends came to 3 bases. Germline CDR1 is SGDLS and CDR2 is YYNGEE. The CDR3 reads CASSVEPGELFF. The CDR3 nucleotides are TGTGCCAGCAGCGTAGAGCCCGGGGAGCTGTTTTTT.

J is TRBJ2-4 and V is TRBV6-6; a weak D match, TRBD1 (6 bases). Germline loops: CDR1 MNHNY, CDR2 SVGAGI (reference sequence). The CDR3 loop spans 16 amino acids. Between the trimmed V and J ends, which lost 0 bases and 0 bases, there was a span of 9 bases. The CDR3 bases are TGTGCCAGCAGTTACTCGGGGGCTTTAGCCAAAAACATTCAGTACTTC. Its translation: CASSYSGALAKNIQYF.

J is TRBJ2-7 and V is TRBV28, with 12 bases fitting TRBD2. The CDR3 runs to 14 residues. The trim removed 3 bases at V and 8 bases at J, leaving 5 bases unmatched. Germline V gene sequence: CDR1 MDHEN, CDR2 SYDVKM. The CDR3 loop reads CASSFASGREQQYF. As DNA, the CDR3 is TGTGCCAGCAGTTTTGCTAGCGGGAGGGAACAGCAGTACTTC. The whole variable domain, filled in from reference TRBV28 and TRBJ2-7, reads DVKVTQSSRYLVKRTGEKVFLECVQDMDHENMFWYRQDPGLGLRLIYFSYDVKMKEKGDIPEGYSVSREKKERFSLILESASTNQTSMYLCASSFASGREQQYFGPGTRLTVT.

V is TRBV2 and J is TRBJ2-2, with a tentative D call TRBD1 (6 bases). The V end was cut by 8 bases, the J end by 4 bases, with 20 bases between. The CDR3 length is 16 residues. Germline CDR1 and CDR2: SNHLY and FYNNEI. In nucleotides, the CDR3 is TGTGCCAGCTCTCGGGTTCGGGCAGGGGTCACCGGGGAGCTGTTTTTT. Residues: CASSRVRAGVTGELFF.

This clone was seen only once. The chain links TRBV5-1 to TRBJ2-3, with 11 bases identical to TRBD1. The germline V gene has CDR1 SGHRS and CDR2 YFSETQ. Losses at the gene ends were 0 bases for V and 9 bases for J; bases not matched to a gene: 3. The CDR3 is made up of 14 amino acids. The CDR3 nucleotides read TGCGCCAGCAGCTTGGCCGGGGACAGGGGGACGCAGTATTTT. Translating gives CASSLAGDRGTQYF.

CDR3 bases: TGTGCCAGCAGTTTATCGGGGACTAGCGGGGGAGCCTACAATGAGCAGTTCTTC. This encodes CASSLSGTSGGAYNEQFF. V is TRBV27 and J is TRBJ2-1; 14 nucleotides align to TRBD2. This CDR3 is built from 18 residues. Germline V gives CDR1 MNHEY, CDR2 SMNVEV (reference sequence). Germline trimming cut 0 bases from V and 2 bases from J; bases unmatched to any gene: 3.